This T cell receptor beta chain was profiled in a study of blood T cell repertoires in COVID-19. Study summary: Italy, Spain and the United States were the sources of the convalescent and acute COVID-19 samples. The cDNA or gDNA used as material had been derived from T cells, B-cell-depleted T cells, or PBMCs.

The CDR3 extends over 15 amino acids. Germline CDR1 is KGHDR and CDR2 is SFDVKD. After removal of 8 bases from V and 1 base from J, the junction contained 5 bases not matched to a gene. As processed by the authors: Nucleated cell number was recorded as an estimate derived from reference gene primer amplification. Method: immunoSEQ multiplex PCR; TCRdb's copy keeps in-frame clones and lacks some. D and trimming were read from the DNA, whereas the V and J calls and clone size are those reported in that table. This table has tens of thousands of clones, approximately 92% appearing once. Material for sequencing was peripheral blood. The rearrangement joins TRBV24-1 to TRBJ1-5; TRBD1 matches at 9 bases. The TCR was taken from a woman aged 55-69 years with COVID-19, enrolled during active disease. The CDR3 coding sequence is TGTGCCACCACATCGGGACAGGGAAGCAATCAGCCCCAGCATTTT. This translates into CATTSGQGSNQPQHF.